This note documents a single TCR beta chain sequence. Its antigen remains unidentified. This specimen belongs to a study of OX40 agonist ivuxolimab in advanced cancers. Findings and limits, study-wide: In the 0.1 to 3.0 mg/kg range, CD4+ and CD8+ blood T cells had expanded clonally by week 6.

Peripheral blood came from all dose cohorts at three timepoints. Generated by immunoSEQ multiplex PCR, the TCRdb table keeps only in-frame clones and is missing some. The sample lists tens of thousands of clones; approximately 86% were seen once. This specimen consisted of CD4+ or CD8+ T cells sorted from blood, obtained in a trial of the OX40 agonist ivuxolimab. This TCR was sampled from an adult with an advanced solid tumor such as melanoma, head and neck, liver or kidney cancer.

The CDR3 sequence is CASSESRGDAYEQYF. In DNA form, the CDR3 reads TGCGCCAGCAGTGAGTCTAGGGGGGACGCCTACGAGCAGTACTTC. The chain uses TRBV10-2 and TRBJ2-7; the D call may be TRBD1 or TRBD2 (6 bases each). The germline V gene encodes CDR1 WSHSY and CDR2 SAAADI. This CDR3 has 15 residues. V was cut by 0 bases and J by 2 bases, with 11 bases left in between.